These 27 T cell receptor beta chains were sequenced from one sample in a study of blood T cells in healthy people across ages. It was with a sample-barcoded 5' primer and a J-beta primer mix that a second PCR of roughly 7 to 12 cycles was run. TCRdb re-analysed the 5' RACE reads in MiXCR, keeping a single row per CDR3 protein. Here the sample spans approximately 800,000 distinct CDR3 sequences, around 50% being singletons. Sequencing input: blood. The source is a middle-aged man in good health.

This clonotype has a single count. The J gene is TRBJ2-7, the V gene TRBV7-6, with a possible D match to TRBD2 (6 bases). CDR1 and CDR2 from the germline V gene are SGHVS and FNYEAQ. V dropped 5 bases and J dropped 3 bases, with 17 bases sitting between them. This CDR3 spans 15 amino acids. The CDR3 bases are TGTGCCAGCAGCCCCTTCCACGCGGGGCTCTACGAGCAGTACTTC. Translating it yields CASSPFHAGLYEQYF.

V gene TRBV20-1 combines with J gene TRBJ1-1, with unresolved D. The CDR3 has 15 amino acids. Between the trimmed V and J ends, which lost 1 base and 4 bases, there was a span of 16 bases. In germline, CDR1 is DFQATT, CDR2 SNEGSKA (reference sequence). For the CDR3, the DNA is TGCAGTGCTAGAGTTCAGGCAGGAAGGAGCACTGAAGCTTTCTTT. It codes for CSARVQAGRSTEAFF.

The rearrangement joins TRBV27 to TRBJ2-4, with 7 positions matching TRBD2. The DNA end lines up better with TRBJ2-5; the J call may be wrong. Looked up from germline, CDR1 is MNHEY and CDR2 is SMNVEV (reference sequence). There are 15 residues in the CDR3. The CDR3 sequence is CASSPGLSGGETQYF. CDR3 DNA: TGTGCCAGCAGTCCGGGACTATCGGGAGGTGAGACCCAGTACTTC.

The V and J genes are TRBV28 and TRBJ2-1; 10 nucleotides line up with TRBD2. The CDR3 covers 17 residues. Trimming took 2 bases from V and 5 from J; bases not matched to a gene: 9. Per the germline V gene, CDR1 is MDHEN and CDR2 is SYDVKM. This CDR3 is CASSLHVGTSEHNEQFF. The CDR3 nucleotides read TGTGCCAGCAGTTTACACGTGGGGACTAGCGAGCACAATGAGCAGTTCTTC.

The rearrangement joins TRBV12-3 or TRBV12-4 to TRBJ1-5, with 9 bases aligning to TRBD1. V lost 3 bases, J lost 7 bases, and 4 bases stayed unmatched. The CDR3 covers 14 residues. The CDR3 loop reads CASSLDRGGQPQHF. The CDR3 DNA sequence: TGTGCCAGCAGTTTGGACAGGGGTGGCCAGCCCCAGCATTTT.

This chain connects TRBV10-3 to TRBJ2-7, with 11 bases lining up with TRBD1. Germline V lookup: CDR1 ENHRY, CDR2 SYGVKD. The CDR3 contains 15 residues. V shed 10 bases, J shed 1 base, and the junction held 9 bases outside the gene matches. CDR3 nucleotide sequence: TGTGCCACTCTAGCCGGGACAGGGGGATCCTACGAGCAGTACTTC. This gives the protein CATLAGTGGSYEQYF.

The gene calls are TRBV20-1 and TRBJ2-5, with 11 nucleotides matching TRBD2. J lost 0 bases, V lost 7 bases, and 13 bases had no gene match. Germline V gene sequence: CDR1 DFQATT, CDR2 SNEGSKA (reference sequence). The length of the CDR3 is 17 residues. The DNA for the CDR3 is TGCAGTGTATCGCACCTAGCGGGGGGCCGATACCAAGAGACCCAGTACTTC. It encodes CSVSHLAGGRYQETQYF.

V gene TRBV6-4 combines with J gene TRBJ2-2; no definite D call. Germline CDR1 is MRHNA and CDR2 is SNTAGT. V was clipped by 3 bases and J by 3 bases, with 11 bases between them. This CDR3 contains 15 residues. This CDR3 reads CASSEKDGYTGELFF. The CDR3 nucleotides are TGTGCCAGCAGTGAAAAGGACGGGTACACCGGGGAGCTGTTTTTT.

The chain couples TRBV10-3 to TRBJ2-2; no firm D call. This CDR3 has 15 amino acids. Germline CDR1 reads ENHRY; CDR2 reads SYGVKD. V was clipped by 6 bases and J by 2 bases, with 13 bases between them. This CDR3 reads CAISTGLQNTGELFF. The CDR3, as DNA: TGTGCCATCAGCACGGGCCTCCAAAACACCGGGGAGCTGTTTTTT.

This clonotype was seen only a few times. This chain uses TRBV7-9 with TRBJ1-6; D remains ambiguous. The CDR3 totals 13 residues. CDR1 SEHNR and CDR2 FQNEAQ come from the germline V gene (reference sequence). The V end lost 4 bases, the J end lost 9 bases, and 10 bases lay between the germline ends. CDR3 amino acids: CASSSTLSSPLHF. The CDR3 coding sequence is TGTGCCAGCAGCTCTACACTGTCTTCACCCCTCCACTTT.

This clonotype was seen a single time. The chain recombines TRBV18 with TRBJ2-7, with TRBD1 as a possible D gene (5 bases). This CDR3 region has 11 residues. V lost 5 bases and J 5 bases, leaving 7 bases between the germline ends. Germline CDR1 KGHSH, CDR2 LQKENI. CDR3 nucleotide sequence: TGTGCCAGCTCAGCCAGGGACGAGCAGTACTTC. Translating gives CASSARDEQYF.

This clonotype was seen more than once but under ten times. J is TRBJ2-5 and V is TRBV29-1; D is possibly TRBD2 (5 bases). Per germline, CDR1 SQVTM and CDR2 ANQGSEA. The V end was cut by 6 bases, the J end by 4 bases, with 15 bases between. The CDR3 totals 13 residues. CDR3 nucleotides: TGCAGCGTCGTCACGGGATCCGGAGAGACCCAGTACTTC. It specifies CSVVTGSGETQYF.

There are a few counts of this clonotype. This sequence joins TRBV15 and TRBJ2-3; D could derive from TRBD1 or TRBD2 (5 bases each). Trimming took off 7 bases at V and 0 bases at J, with 17 bases between the two ends. There are 16 residues in the CDR3. Germline V lookup: CDR1 LNHNV, CDR2 YYDKDF (reference sequence). CDR3 in DNA: TGTGCCACCACCCCTAGGGACGGACTTAGCACAGATACGCAGTATTTT. Amino acids: CATTPRDGLSTDTQYF.

This clonotype was picked up a small number of times. V gene TRBV7-2 combines with J gene TRBJ1-6; D not resolved. V was trimmed by 5 bases and J by 16 bases, leaving 18 bases between them. The CDR3 runs 13 residues. The germline V gene has CDR1 SGHTA and CDR2 FQGNSA. The CDR3 nucleotides read TGTGCCAGCAGCCAAACCATGAGGGATTCACTCCACTTT. It encodes CASSQTMRDSLHF.

This clonotype was detected only a few times. V and J are TRBV9 and TRBJ1-2; D is uncertain. CDR1 SGDLS and CDR2 YYNGEE come from the germline V gene. The CDR3 loop spans 15 amino acids. With 6 bases removed from V and 7 bases from J, the gap between germline ends came to 22 bases. Here the CDR3 reads CASTTGGGRWGGYTF. The CDR3 DNA reads TGTGCCAGCACCACCGGTGGAGGGCGATGGGGTGGCTACACCTTC.

The chain joins TRBV3-1 to TRBJ1-2; perhaps TRBD1 as D (5 bases). CDR1 is LGHDT, CDR2 YNNKEL, per germline (reference sequence). The CDR3 is 12 amino acids. Trimming removed 0 bases from V and 7 bases from J, with 6 bases in between. CDR3: CASSQDRAGYTF. The CDR3 DNA is TGTGCCAGCAGCCAAGACAGGGCTGGCTACACCTTC.

This clonotype showed up just a few times. The chain employs TRBV20-1 and TRBJ2-7; 9 bases align to TRBD2. Germline V gene data show CDR1 as DFQATT and CDR2 as SNEGSKA (reference sequence). With 6 bases clipped from V and 7 bases from J, the junction kept 4 bases outside the gene matches. This CDR3 comprises 11 residues. This CDR3 reads CSAAGGREQYF. Here the CDR3 DNA reads TGCAGTGCGGCGGGAGGGCGGGAGCAGTACTTC.

The chain couples TRBV10-3 to TRBJ2-1; D might be TRBD2 (6 bases). The germline gives CDR1 ENHRY, CDR2 SYGVKD. Trimming shortened V by 6 bases and J by 8 bases, and 20 bases separated the two germline ends. The CDR3 contains 15 residues. In nucleotides, the CDR3 is TGTGCCATCAGAAATAGCGGAGGCGGCTCGGATGAGCAGTTCTTC. This encodes CAIRNSGGGSDEQFF.

This chain uses TRBV12-3 or TRBV12-4 with TRBJ1-3, with TRBD1 identical over 7 bases. The CDR3 is made up of 16 amino acids. V shed 6 bases and J 2 bases; nucleotides not matched to a gene: 10. This CDR3 is CASSSTGFEPGNTIYF. Written as DNA, the CDR3 is TGTGCCAGCAGCTCGACAGGGTTTGAGCCTGGAAACACCATATATTTT.

The V call is TRBV5-1, the J call TRBJ1-4; 8 positions match TRBD1. The CDR3 totals 15 residues. The V gene's germline CDR1 is SGHRS and CDR2 YFSETQ. The V and J ends lost 4 bases and 10 bases, in that order; junction bases with no gene match: 12. For the CDR3, the DNA is TGCGCCAGCAGCGCAAAGGGACAGGCCGGAGGAAAACTGTTTTTT. It encodes CASSAKGQAGGKLFF.

V is TRBV12-3 or TRBV12-4 and J is TRBJ2-1; no firm D call. This CDR3 is built from 15 residues. Trimming took off 1 base at V and 8 bases at J, with 15 bases between the two ends. The DNA of the CDR3 is TGTGCCAGCAGTTTAGTACAGTCCTCTGAATATGAGCAGTTCTTC. Protein sequence: CASSLVQSSEYEQFF.

V usage is TRBV20-1 and J usage is TRBJ2-5, with D maybe TRBD2 (5 bases). The J call may be mistaken, given a closer DNA end match to TRBJ2-4. The CDR3 is 13 amino acids. Germline assignment: CDR1 DFQATT and CDR2 SNEGSKA (reference sequence). Here the CDR3 reads CSARVEAKNIQYF. Here the CDR3 DNA reads TGCAGTGCGCGGGTTGAGGCCAAAAACATTCAGTACTTC.

The chain links TRBV5-1 to TRBJ2-2; the D call may be TRBD1 or TRBD2 (6 bases each). The V gene's germline CDR1 is SGHRS and CDR2 YFSETQ. The CDR3 sequence is 16 residues long. The V gene lost 7 bases and the J gene lost 5 bases, with 21 bases spanning the gap. CDR3 DNA sequence: TGCGCCAGCCTACCCTCTCCGGGGGCCTCGACCGGGGAGCTGTTTTTT. Amino acid sequence: CASLPSPGASTGELFF.

The chain recombines TRBV7-9 with TRBJ2-5; D unresolved. CDR1 is SEHNR, CDR2 FQNEAQ, per germline (reference sequence). This CDR3 region has 11 residues. Trimming pared 6 bases from V and 5 bases from J, leaving 7 bases between. CDR3 residues: CASRSPETQYF. DNA of the CDR3: TGTGCCAGCAGGAGTCCGGAGACCCAGTACTTC.

This clonotype was observed at least ten times. CDR3 loop: CASSQNKGTEAFF. CDR3 bases: TGCGCCAGCAGCCAAAACAAGGGGACTGAAGCTTTCTTT. The gene calls are TRBV5-1 and TRBJ1-1, with D perhaps matching TRBD1 (5 bases). This CDR3 has 13 residues. Germline-derived CDR1 and CDR2 are SGHRS and YFSETQ. The V and J ends lost 4 bases and 5 bases respectively, with 12 bases between them.

This clonotype was seen a few times. The V call is TRBV7-9, the J call TRBJ2-5; 10 nucleotides match TRBD1. V shed 5 bases, J shed 7 bases, and the junction held 13 bases outside the gene matches. CDR1 SEHNR and CDR2 FQNEAQ come from the germline V gene (reference sequence). This CDR3 spans 16 amino acids. CDR3 sequence (DNA): TGTGCCAGCAGCCCGACAGGGGGCGCTTCATTTCGGACCCAGTACTTC. Its translation: CASSPTGGASFRTQYF.

The chain carries TRBV6-1 and TRBJ1-1; 9 bases map to TRBD1. CDR1 MNHNS and CDR2 SASEGT come from the germline V gene. Unmatched junction bases numbered 5, after V lost 6 bases and J lost 3 bases. The CDR3 covers 14 residues. Written as DNA, the CDR3 is TGTGCCAGCAGCGACAGGGGGTGGGACACTGAAGCTTTCTTT. As protein: CASSDRGWDTEAFF.